The 20 T cell receptor beta chains listed next were all sequenced from one sample in a study of cytomegalovirus exposure and HLA in healthy donors. Sequenced by immunoSEQ multiplex PCR; TCRdb stores in-frame clones only, minus some. Among more than 130,000 clones, around 88% were seen once, and the ten largest hold almost 8%. Sequencing input: PBMCs. Every receptor here comes from a woman under 30 in good health and CMV-seropositive.

The CDR3 DNA follows: TGTGCCAGCAGCGACAGCTTATACGAACATGCAACTAATGAAAAACTGTTTTTT. Protein: CASSDSLYEHATNEKLFF. V usage is TRBV2 and J usage is TRBJ1-4, with D tentatively TRBD1 (5 bases). There are 18 residues in the CDR3. V was cut by 6 bases and J by 0 bases, with 20 bases left in between. Germline CDR1 is SNHLY and CDR2 is FYNNEI. Full variable domain (outside the CDR3, taken from reference TRBV2 and TRBJ1-4): EPEVTQTPSHQVTQMGQEVILRCVPISNHLYFYWYRQILGQKVEFLVSFYNNEISEKSEIFDDQFSVERPDGSNFTLKIRSTKLEDSAMYFCASSDSLYEHATNEKLFFGSGTQLSVL.

The chain has TRBV19 and TRBJ1-2; 7 bases match TRBD1. The length of the CDR3 is 13 residues. With V trimmed by 6 bases and J by 4 bases, 5 bases remained unmatched. In germline, CDR1 is LNHDA, CDR2 SQIVND (reference sequence). CDR3 nucleotides: TGTGCCAGTAGATCAGGGGGAGTCTATGGCTACACCTTC. Translated, it gives CASRSGGVYGYTF. Complete variable domain (other parts from reference TRBV19 and TRBJ1-2): DGGITQSPKYLFRKEGQNVTLSCEQNLNHDAMYWYRQDPGQGLRLIYYSQIVNDFQKGDIAEGYSVSREKKESFPLTVTSAQKNPTAFYLCASRSGGVYGYTFGSGTRLTVV.

CDR3: CASGHPRQAISPLHF. DNA of the CDR3: TGTGCCAGTGGCCACCCAAGGCAGGCGATTTCACCCCTCCACTTT. The J gene is TRBJ1-6, the V gene TRBV19; the D is unclear. The CDR3 runs to 15 residues. Germline V lookup: CDR1 LNHDA, CDR2 SQIVND (reference sequence). Trimming took off 8 bases at V and 9 bases at J, with 20 bases between the two ends.

In this sample, this clone turned up once. This rearrangement joins TRBV5-5 to TRBJ2-7; D is uncertain. Germline V gene sequence: CDR1 SGHKS, CDR2 YYEKEE (reference sequence). The CDR3 contains 13 residues. The V end lost 1 base, the J end lost 1 base, and 6 bases lay between the germline ends. CDR3 bases: TGTGCCAGCAGCTTGTCCAGTTCCTACGAGCAGTACTTC. Protein: CASSLSSSYEQYF. Full variable domain (outside the CDR3, taken from reference TRBV5-5 and TRBJ2-7): DAGVTQSPTHLIKTRGQQVTLRCSPISGHKSVSWYQQVLGQGPQFIFQYYEKEERGRGNFPDRFSARQFPNYSSELNVNALLLGDSALYLCASSLSSSYEQYFGPGTRLTVT.

This clone was found once. The V gene is TRBV10-3, the J gene TRBJ1-6, with D perhaps TRBD1 (5 bases). V was pared by 7 bases and J by 7 bases, with 14 bases between. The CDR3 runs 14 residues. Germline V gene data show CDR1 as ENHRY and CDR2 as SYGVKD. Written as DNA, the CDR3 is TGTGCCATCAAGGAAGGGGCCCCGAATTCACCCCTCCACTTT. Translating gives CAIKEGAPNSPLHF.

The chain joins TRBV7-6 to TRBJ2-3; 9 nucleotides agree with TRBD2. The V segment lost 2 bases and the J segment 3 bases; nucleotides outside the gene matches: 6. Germline V gives CDR1 SGHVS, CDR2 FNYEAQ. The CDR3 has 16 residues. CDR3 protein: CASSLYSGRWTDTQYF. The CDR3, as DNA: TGTGCCAGCAGCTTATACAGCGGGAGGTGGACAGATACGCAGTATTTT. The variable domain in full, with the rest retrieved from reference TRBV7-6 and TRBJ2-3, is GAGVSQSPRYKVTKRGQDVALRCDPISGHVSLYWYRQALGQGPEFLTYFNYEAQQDKSGLPNDRFSAERPEGSISTLTIQRTEQRDSAMYRCASSLYSGRWTDTQYFGPGTRLTVL.

The chain uses TRBV28 and TRBJ1-1; possible D gene TRBD1, 6 bases. Germline CDR1 and CDR2: MDHEN and SYDVKM. This CDR3 has 15 residues. V was shortened by 2 bases and J by 6 bases, with 16 bases between the two germline ends. The CDR3 sequence is CASSLRGAFSAEAFF. As DNA, the CDR3 is TGTGCCAGCAGTTTACGGGGGGCGTTTTCCGCTGAAGCTTTCTTT.

This clone was detected once. The rearrangement links TRBV11-3 to TRBJ2-2; D is possibly TRBD2 (5 bases). Germline CDR1 SGHNT, CDR2 YENEEA. The CDR3 is 13 amino acids. V gave up 1 base and J gave up 6 bases, with 6 bases separating them. The CDR3 DNA follows: TGTGCCAGCAGCTTAGGGGGAGCCGGGGAGCTGTTTTTT. Translated: CASSLGGAGELFF.

This clone is a singleton in its sample. V is TRBV9 and J is TRBJ1-2; 9 bases align to TRBD1. The trim removed 2 bases at V and 7 bases at J, leaving 9 bases unmatched. This CDR3 comprises 15 residues. Germline CDR1 SGDLS, CDR2 YYNGEE. Here the CDR3 reads CASSVGGTGSFGYTF. CDR3 in DNA: TGTGCCAGCAGCGTCGGGGGGACAGGGTCTTTTGGCTACACCTTC.

This chain links TRBV2 with TRBJ2-3; 7 bases fit TRBD1. CDR1 is SNHLY, CDR2 FYNNEI, per germline. After removal of 6 bases from V and 1 base from J, the junction contained 16 bases not matched to a gene. CDR3 length: 18 residues. The DNA of the CDR3 is TGTGCCAGCAGCCTTACTGCTCTCACAGGGGTTGGCACAGATACGCAGTATTTT. Translated, it gives CASSLTALTGVGTDTQYF.

This chain joins TRBV28 and TRBJ2-3; TRBD2 is a possible D gene (5 bases). V shed 10 bases and J shed 2 bases, with 16 bases lying between them. Germline loops: CDR1 MDHEN, CDR2 SYDVKM. The CDR3 is 14 amino acids. CDR3 loop: CATEGSLSTDTQYF. DNA for the CDR3: TGTGCCACCGAGGGATCCCTCTCCACAGATACGCAGTATTTT.

The J gene is TRBJ1-3, the V gene TRBV14; no clear D. The germline V gene has CDR1 SGHDN and CDR2 FVKESK. Trimming took 0 bases from V and 0 from J, leaving 9 bases between them. The CDR3 sequence is 16 residues long. The CDR3 sequence is CASSQEKQHSGNTIYF. The CDR3 DNA is TGTGCCAGCAGCCAAGAGAAACAGCACTCTGGAAACACCATATATTTT.

The chain has TRBV4-2 and TRBJ1-1; 7 nucleotides align to TRBD1. With V trimmed by 1 base and J by 4 bases, 3 bases remained unmatched. Germline V gives CDR1 LGHNA, CDR2 YNFKEQ. The CDR3 has 14 amino acids. This CDR3 reads CASSQAGGFTEAFF. The DNA for the CDR3 is TGTGCCAGCAGCCAAGCAGGGGGGTTCACTGAAGCTTTCTTT.

The chain is built from TRBV9 and TRBJ1-4; no clear D gene. The CDR3 is made up of 14 amino acids. The germline V gene encodes CDR1 SGDLS and CDR2 YYNGEE. V lost 4 bases and J lost 4, with 11 bases in between. The chain's CDR3 is CASSPGSGNEKLFF. CDR3 in DNA: TGTGCCAGCAGCCCGGGCAGCGGTAATGAAAAACTGTTTTTT.

The chain carries TRBV9 and TRBJ2-1; 9 bases line up with TRBD2. CDR3 length: 15 residues. Germline values: CDR1 SGDLS, CDR2 YYNGEE. V dropped 0 bases and J dropped 4; count of bases not matched to a gene: 2. As DNA, the CDR3 is TGTGCCAGCAGCGTAGAGAGCGGGGGGTACAATGAGCAGTTCTTC. Its translation: CASSVESGGYNEQFF. The whole variable domain, remainder taken from reference TRBV9 and TRBJ2-1, is DSGVTQTPKHLITATGQRVTLRCSPRSGDLSVYWYQQSLDQGLQFLIQYYNGEERAKGNILERFSAQQFPDLHSELNLSSLELGDSALYFCASSVESGGYNEQFFGPGTRLTVL.

This chain links TRBV30 with TRBJ2-7; 11 bases fit TRBD1. This CDR3 has 14 residues. V was clipped by 2 bases and J by 3 bases; unmatched bases: 3. Germline V gene lookup returns CDR1 GTSNPN and CDR2 SVGIG (reference sequence). DNA for the CDR3: TGTGCCTGGAGTCTCGGGACAGGGGGCTACGAGCAGTACTTC. Protein sequence: CAWSLGTGGYEQYF. Together with reference TRBV30 and TRBJ2-7, the CDR3 gives the full variable domain: SQTIHQWPATLVQPVGSPLSLECTVEGTSNPNLYWYRQAAGRGLQLLFYSVGIGQISSEVPQNLSASRPQDRQFILSSKKLLLSDSGFYLCAWSLGTGGYEQYFGPGTRLTVT.

V and J are TRBV7-9 and TRBJ2-1, with a possible D match to TRBD1 (6 bases). The V gene lost 4 bases and the J gene lost 10 bases, with 11 bases spanning the gap. The germline CDR1 and CDR2 sequences are SEHNR and FQNEAQ (reference sequence). This CDR3 is 12 amino acids long. The CDR3 nucleotides are TGTGCCAGCAGCTGGCCCGGGACAGAGCAGTTCTTC. It yields the protein CASSWPGTEQFF. Together with reference TRBV7-9 and TRBJ2-1, the CDR3 gives the full variable domain: DTGVSQNPRHKITKRGQNVTFRCDPISEHNRLYWYRQTLGQGPEFLTYFQNEAQLEKSRLLSDRFSAERPKGSFSTLEIQRTEQGDSAMYLCASSWPGTEQFFGPGTRLTVL.

The chain has TRBV5-4 and TRBJ2-7; a weak D match, TRBD1 (6 bases). The V gene lost 4 bases and the J gene lost 2 bases, with 10 bases spanning the gap. Germline V gene lookup returns CDR1 SGHNT and CDR2 YYREEE (reference sequence). The CDR3 has 13 amino acids. The CDR3 loop reads CASSPGQTYEQYF. The CDR3 nucleotides are TGTGCCAGCAGCCCCGGACAGACCTACGAGCAGTACTTC. The full variable domain, its missing parts supplied by reference TRBV5-4 and TRBJ2-7, is ETGVTQSPTHLIKTRGQQVTLRCSSQSGHNTVSWYQQALGQGPQFIFQYYREEENGRGNFPPRFSGLQFPNYSSELNVNALELDDSALYLCASSPGQTYEQYFGPGTRLTVT.

The gene calls are TRBV4-1 and TRBJ1-6; D gene ambiguous. V shed 0 bases and J shed 3 bases, with 3 bases lying between them. The CDR3 is made up of 14 amino acids. From germline, CDR1 is MGHRA and CDR2 YSYEKL. This CDR3 reads CASSQDNYNSPLHF. The CDR3 nucleotides read TGCGCCAGCAGCCAAGACAACTATAATTCACCCCTCCACTTT.

This rearrangement joins TRBV5-4 to TRBJ2-4; 10 bases match TRBD2. Germline V gene lookup returns CDR1 SGHNT and CDR2 YYREEE (reference sequence). After removal of 1 base from V and 6 bases from J, the junction contained 4 bases not matched to a gene. There are 15 residues in the CDR3. The chain's CDR3 is CASSLSSGGSNIQYF. The CDR3 DNA sequence: TGTGCCAGCAGCTTGAGTAGCGGGGGGTCAAACATTCAGTACTTC.